This T cell receptor (beta chain) is drawn from a study of cytomegalovirus exposure and HLA in healthy donors. Amplification used 60 Vbeta primers and 13 Jbeta primers. Some clones are missing from TCRdb's copy, which holds only in-frame ones; the method was immunoSEQ multiplex PCR. The repertoire table contains approximately 140,000 clones. The TCR originated in a middle-aged man in good health and CMV-seronegative. Sequencing was performed on PBMCs.

The CDR3 reads CATSLTGPPTDTQYF. The CDR3 nucleotides are TGCGCCACATCTCTGACAGGGCCTCCCACAGATACGCAGTATTTT. The chain recombines TRBV5-1 with TRBJ2-3, with 7 bases matching TRBD1. The ends lost 9 bases at V and 2 bases at J; junction bases unmatched: 12. CDR1 is SGHRS, CDR2 YFSETQ, per germline. CDR3 size: 15 residues.